The sample holds one count of the clone carrying this TCR beta chain. Per the germline V gene, CDR1 is GTSNPN and CDR2 is SVGIG (reference sequence). With 2 bases clipped from V and 7 bases from J, the junction kept 9 bases outside the gene matches. The CDR3 is made up of 14 amino acids. The sample is drawn from a study of blood T cell repertoires in COVID-19. Data came from immunoSEQ multiplex PCR; TCRdb stores just in-frame clones and leaves some out. The sample carries around 33,000 clones, less than 95% recorded once. The specimen sequenced was peripheral blood. The TCR originated in an elderly man with acute or convalescent COVID-19. The chain uses TRBV30 and TRBJ1-2; 8 bases line up with TRBD1. CDR3 DNA sequence: TGTGCCTGGAGTACAGGGGGGGCTCTCGGTGGCTACACCTTC. It yields the protein CAWSTGGALGGYTF.